A single T cell receptor (beta chain) is shown here with its context. The sample is drawn from a study of T cells in Graves' hyperthyroidism and ophthalmopathy. The investigators amplified TCR beta CDR3 regions from RNA transcripts. The HTBI primer set drove a first-round RT-PCR of the TCR CDR3. TCRdb re-called the multiplex PCR reads through MiXCR, storing one row per CDR3 protein. The table lists around 190,000 distinct CDR3 sequences, 17% of them singletons. The germline gives CDR1 MRHNA, CDR2 SNTAGT. Trimming removed 0 bases from V and 3 bases from J, with 8 bases in between. The CDR3 has 15 amino acids.

The receptor was derived from a woman aged 45-65 years with Graves' hyperthyroidism. This chain joins TRBV6-4 and TRBJ1-4, with D unclear. Sequenced material: blood. The CDR3 loop reads CASSDSGSPNEKLFF. The CDR3 coding sequence is TGTGCCAGCAGTGACTCCGGGTCCCCTAATGAAAAACTGTTTTTT.